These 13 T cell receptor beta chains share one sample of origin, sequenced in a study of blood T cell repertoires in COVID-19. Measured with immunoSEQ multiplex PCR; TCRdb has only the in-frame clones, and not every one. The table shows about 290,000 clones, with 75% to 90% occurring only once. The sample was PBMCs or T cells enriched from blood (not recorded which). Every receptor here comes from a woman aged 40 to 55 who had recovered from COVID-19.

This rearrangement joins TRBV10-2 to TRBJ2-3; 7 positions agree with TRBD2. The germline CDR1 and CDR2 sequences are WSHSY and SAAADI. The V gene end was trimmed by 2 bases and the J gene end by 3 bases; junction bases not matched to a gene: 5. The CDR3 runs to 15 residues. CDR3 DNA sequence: TGCGCCAGCAGTGAGCCCGGGAGGTTGACAGATACGCAGTATTTT. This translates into CASSEPGRLTDTQYF.

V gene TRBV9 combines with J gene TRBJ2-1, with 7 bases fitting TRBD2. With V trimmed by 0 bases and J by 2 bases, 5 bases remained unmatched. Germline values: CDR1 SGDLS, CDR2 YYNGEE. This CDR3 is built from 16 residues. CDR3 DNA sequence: TGTGCCAGCAGCGTAGTAGCTAGCGGTCCCTACAATGAGCAGTTCTTC. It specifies CASSVVASGPYNEQFF.

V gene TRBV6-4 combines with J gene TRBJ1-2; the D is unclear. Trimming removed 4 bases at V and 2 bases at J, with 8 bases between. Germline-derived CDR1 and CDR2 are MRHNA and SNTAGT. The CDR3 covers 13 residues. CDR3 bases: TGTGCCAGCAGTGTCGGGTTGAACTATGGCTACACCTTC. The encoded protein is CASSVGLNYGYTF.

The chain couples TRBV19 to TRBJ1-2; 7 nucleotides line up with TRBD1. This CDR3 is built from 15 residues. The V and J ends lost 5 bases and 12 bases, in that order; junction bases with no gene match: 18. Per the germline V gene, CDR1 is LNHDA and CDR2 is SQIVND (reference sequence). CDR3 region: CASSAPGTELSLNTF. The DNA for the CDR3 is TGTGCCAGTAGTGCCCCCGGGACAGAGTTATCCCTCAACACCTTC.

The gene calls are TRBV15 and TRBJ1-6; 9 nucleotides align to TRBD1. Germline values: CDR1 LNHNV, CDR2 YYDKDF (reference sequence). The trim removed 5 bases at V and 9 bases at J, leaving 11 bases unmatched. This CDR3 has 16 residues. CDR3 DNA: TGTGCCACCAGCCCTCAGAGGGACAGGGCAAGTTCACCCCTCCACTTT. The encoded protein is CATSPQRDRASSPLHF.

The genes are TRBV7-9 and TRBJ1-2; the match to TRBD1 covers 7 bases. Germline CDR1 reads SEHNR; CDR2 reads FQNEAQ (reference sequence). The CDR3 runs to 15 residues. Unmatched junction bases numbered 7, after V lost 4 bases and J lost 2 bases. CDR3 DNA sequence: TGTGCCAGCAGCTCTCCGCCGACAGGGAACTATGGCTACACCTTC. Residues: CASSSPPTGNYGYTF.

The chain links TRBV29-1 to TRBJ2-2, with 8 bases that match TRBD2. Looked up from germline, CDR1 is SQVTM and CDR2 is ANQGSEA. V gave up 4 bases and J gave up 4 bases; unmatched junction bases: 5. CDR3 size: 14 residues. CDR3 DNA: TGCAGCGTTGTCGGGGGGGCCGGCACCGGGGAGCTGTTTTTT. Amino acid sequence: CSVVGGAGTGELFF.

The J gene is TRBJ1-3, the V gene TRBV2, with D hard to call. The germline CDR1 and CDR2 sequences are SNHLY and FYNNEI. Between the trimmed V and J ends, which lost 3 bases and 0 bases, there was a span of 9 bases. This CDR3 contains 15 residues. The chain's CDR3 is CASSDGELSGNTIYF. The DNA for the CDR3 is TGTGCCAGCAGTGATGGTGAACTCTCTGGAAACACCATATATTTT.

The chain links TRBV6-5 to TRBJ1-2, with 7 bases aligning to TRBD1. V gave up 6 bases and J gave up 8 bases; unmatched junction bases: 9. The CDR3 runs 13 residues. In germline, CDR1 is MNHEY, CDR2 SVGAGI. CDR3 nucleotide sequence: TGTGCCAGCAGGTCCGACAGGGCGCGCGGCTACACCTTC. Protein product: CASRSDRARGYTF.

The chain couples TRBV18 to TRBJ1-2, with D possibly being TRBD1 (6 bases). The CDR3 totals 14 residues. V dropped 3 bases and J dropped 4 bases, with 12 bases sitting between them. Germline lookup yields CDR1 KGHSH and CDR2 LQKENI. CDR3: CASSPQDSFYGYTF. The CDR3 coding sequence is TGTGCCAGCTCACCCCAGGACAGCTTCTATGGCTACACCTTC.

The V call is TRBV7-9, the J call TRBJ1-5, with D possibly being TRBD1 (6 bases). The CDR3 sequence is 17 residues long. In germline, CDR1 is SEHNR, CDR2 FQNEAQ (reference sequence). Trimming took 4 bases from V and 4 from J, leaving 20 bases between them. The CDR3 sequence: CASSSLTDSHLNQPQHF. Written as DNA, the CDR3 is TGTGCCAGCAGCTCACTAACGGACAGCCATTTAAATCAGCCCCAGCATTTT.

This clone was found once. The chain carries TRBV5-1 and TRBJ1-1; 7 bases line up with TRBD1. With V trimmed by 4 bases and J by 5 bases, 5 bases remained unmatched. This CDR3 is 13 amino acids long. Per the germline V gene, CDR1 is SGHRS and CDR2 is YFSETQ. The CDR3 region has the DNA TGCGCCAGCAGCCCCGGGACAGTTACTGAAGCTTTCTTT. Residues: CASSPGTVTEAFF.

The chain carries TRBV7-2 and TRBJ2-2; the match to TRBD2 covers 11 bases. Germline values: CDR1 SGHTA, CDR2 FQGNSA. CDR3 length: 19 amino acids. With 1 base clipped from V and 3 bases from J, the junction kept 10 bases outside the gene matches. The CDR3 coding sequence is TGTGCCAGCAGCTTAGTCAGTGTCGCTAGCGGGGGGCACACCGGGGAGCTGTTTTTT. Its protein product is CASSLVSVASGGHTGELFF.